These T cell receptor beta chains were read from a single sample in a study of cytomegalovirus exposure and HLA in healthy donors. The repertoire was sequenced with immunoSEQ multiplex PCR; TCRdb's copy has only in-frame clones and lacks some. The data show about 170,000 clones, roughly 80% seen once. Material: PBMCs. All receptors derive from a male donor in good health and CMV-seronegative. CDR3s include the opening cysteine and the closing phenylalanine or tryptophan. A D gene is named only where the DNA matches it firmly. Clone size appears in some rows only: once, few, many, or a class for an expanded clone.

NA NA TRBJ2-5 TRBV6-1 TGTGCCAGCAGTGACACCCCTCCTCGTCGAACAGGACAAGAGACCCAGTACTTC CASSDTPPRRTGQETQYF
NA TRBD1 TRBJ1-5 TRBV4-3 TGCGCCAGCAGCCATGGACAGGGGGACCAGCCCCAGCATTTT CASSHGQGDQPQHF
NA NA TRBJ2-5 TRBV6-5 TGTGCCAGCAGTTCCGCGGGTGGGGAGACCCAGTACTTC CASSSAGGETQYF
NA NA TRBJ2-3 TRBV7-2 TGTGCCAGCAGCTTTCAAGACTCACCCGGGGATACGCAGTATTTT CASSFQDSPGDTQYF
NA TRBD1 TRBJ1-6 TRBV6-1 TGTGCCAGCAGCCGGACAGGACCAGGTTCACCCCTCCACTTT CASSRTGPGSPLHF
NA TRBD2 TRBJ2-5 TRBV4-1 TGCGCCAGCAGCCGCCTTAGCGGGAGGAGAGCCCAAGAGACCCAGTACTTC CASSRLSGRRAQETQYF
NA TRBD1 TRBJ1-2 TRBV29-1 TGCAGCGTTGCCCTGGGCAGGGACAGGGCCTACACCTTC CSVALGRDRAYTF
NA NA TRBJ1-4 TRBV2 TGTGCCAGCAGGGCGAATTCAGGGACTAATGAAAAACTGTTTTTT CASRANSGTNEKLFF
NA TRBD1 TRBJ1-2 TRBV7-8 TGTGCCAGCAGACCCGACAGGGCCGTCTATGGCTACACCTTC CASRPDRAVYGYTF
NA NA TRBJ2-7 TRBV6-1 TGTGCCAGCAGACTCACTATTTTGGGGGGTTACGAGCAGTACTTC CASRLTILGGYEQYF
once TRBD1 TRBJ1-4 TRBV5-1 TGCGCCAGCAGCCTGCCCTCAGGGGGCCATAGTGAAAAACTGTTTTTT CASSLPSGGHSEKLFF
NA NA TRBJ2-3 TRBV2 TGTGCCAGCAGTCGGGACACCAATCCAGATACGCAGTATTTT CASSRDTNPDTQYF
few TRBD1 TRBJ2-1 TRBV6-6 TGTGCCAGCAGTTACCCCGGGACAGGGGGCAATGAGCAGTTCTTC CASSYPGTGGNEQFF
NA NA TRBJ2-2 TRBV6-5 TGTGCCAGCAGTTACGTGGGCCAGTGGGGGGCCGGGGAGCTGTTTTTT CASSYVGQWGAGELFF